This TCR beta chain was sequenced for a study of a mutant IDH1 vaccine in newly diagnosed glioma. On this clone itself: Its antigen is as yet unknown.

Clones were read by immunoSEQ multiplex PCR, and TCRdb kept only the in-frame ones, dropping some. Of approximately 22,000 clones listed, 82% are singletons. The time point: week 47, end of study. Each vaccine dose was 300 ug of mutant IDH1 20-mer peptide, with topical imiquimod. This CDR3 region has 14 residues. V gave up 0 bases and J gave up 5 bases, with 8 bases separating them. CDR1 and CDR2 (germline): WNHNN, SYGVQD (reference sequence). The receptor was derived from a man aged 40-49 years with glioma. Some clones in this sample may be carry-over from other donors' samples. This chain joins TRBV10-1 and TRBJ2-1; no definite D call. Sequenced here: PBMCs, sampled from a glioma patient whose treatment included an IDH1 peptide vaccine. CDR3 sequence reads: CASSESGRNNEQFF. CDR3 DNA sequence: TGCGCCAGCAGTGAGTCGGGAAGGAACAATGAGCAGTTCTTC.